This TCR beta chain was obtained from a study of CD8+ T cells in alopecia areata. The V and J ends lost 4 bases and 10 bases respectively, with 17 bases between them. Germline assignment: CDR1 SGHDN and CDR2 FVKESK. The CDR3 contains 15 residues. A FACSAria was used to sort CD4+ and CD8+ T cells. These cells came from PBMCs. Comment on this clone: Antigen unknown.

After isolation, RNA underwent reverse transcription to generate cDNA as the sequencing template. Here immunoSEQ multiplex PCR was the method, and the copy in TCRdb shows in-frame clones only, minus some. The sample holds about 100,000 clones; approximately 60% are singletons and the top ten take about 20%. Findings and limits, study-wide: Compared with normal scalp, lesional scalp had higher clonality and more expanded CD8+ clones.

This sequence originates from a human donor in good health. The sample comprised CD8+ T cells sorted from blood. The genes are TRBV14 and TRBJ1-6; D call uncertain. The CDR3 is CASSPLDGVGSPLHF. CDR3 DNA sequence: TGTGCCAGCAGCCCGTTGGACGGAGTTGGGTCACCCCTCCACTTT.